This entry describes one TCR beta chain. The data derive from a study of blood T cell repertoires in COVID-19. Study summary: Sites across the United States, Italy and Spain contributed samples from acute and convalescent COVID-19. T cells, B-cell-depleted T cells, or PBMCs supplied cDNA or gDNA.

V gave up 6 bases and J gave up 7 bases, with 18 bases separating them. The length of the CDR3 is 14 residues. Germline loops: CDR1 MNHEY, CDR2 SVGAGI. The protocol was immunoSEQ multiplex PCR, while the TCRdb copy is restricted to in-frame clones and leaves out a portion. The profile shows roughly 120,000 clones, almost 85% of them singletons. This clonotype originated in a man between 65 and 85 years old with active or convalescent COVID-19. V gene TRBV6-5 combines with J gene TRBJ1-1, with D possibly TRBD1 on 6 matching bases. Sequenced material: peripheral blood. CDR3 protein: CASRSGTISNEAFF. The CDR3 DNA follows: TGTGCCAGCAGATCCGGGACAATATCCAATGAAGCTTTCTTT.